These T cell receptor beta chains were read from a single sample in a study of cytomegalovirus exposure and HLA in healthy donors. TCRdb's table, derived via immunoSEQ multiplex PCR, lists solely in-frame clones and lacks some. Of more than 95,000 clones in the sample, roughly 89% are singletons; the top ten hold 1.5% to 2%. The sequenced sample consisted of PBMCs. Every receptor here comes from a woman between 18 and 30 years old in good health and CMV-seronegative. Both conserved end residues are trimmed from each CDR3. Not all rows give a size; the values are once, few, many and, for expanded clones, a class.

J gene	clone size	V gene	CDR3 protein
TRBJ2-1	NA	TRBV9	ASEKGQGFDEQF
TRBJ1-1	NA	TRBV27	ASSFSVNTEAF
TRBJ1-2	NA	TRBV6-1	ASSEALDQFNLRGYGYT
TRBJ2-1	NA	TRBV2	ASSGLAGPYNEQF
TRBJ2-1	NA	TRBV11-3	ASSFSGTSGRGRFDEQF
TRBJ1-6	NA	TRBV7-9	ASSQDIRGSNSPLH
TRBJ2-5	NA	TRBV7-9	ASSGDSQETQY
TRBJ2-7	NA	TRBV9	ASSPHLPDSSYEQY
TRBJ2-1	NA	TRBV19	ASSRSLAGGSKFTYNEQF
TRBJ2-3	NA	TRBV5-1	ASSTRTSTDTQY
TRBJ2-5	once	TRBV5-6	ASSLSRTPLETQY
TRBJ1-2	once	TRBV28	AARQGLTYGYT
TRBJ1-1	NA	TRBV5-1	ASREGAGGIMNTEAF
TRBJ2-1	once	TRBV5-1	ASSLGRTRAAQF
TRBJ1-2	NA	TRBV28	ASSFVRKNYGYT
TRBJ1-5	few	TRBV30	AWSLGDTNQPQH
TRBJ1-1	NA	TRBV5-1	ASSWTGGTNTEAF
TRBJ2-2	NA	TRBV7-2	ASSPHPTGTATGELF
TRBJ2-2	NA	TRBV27	ASSLGGTGELF
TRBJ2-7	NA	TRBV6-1	ASSDQGFRKQY
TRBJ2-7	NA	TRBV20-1	SASREHEQY
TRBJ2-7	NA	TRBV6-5	ASSYRLAGSYEQY
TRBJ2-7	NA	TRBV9	ASSPDRAVYEQY
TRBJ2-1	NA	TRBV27	ASSRASDEQF
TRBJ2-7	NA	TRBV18	ASSPSTGVAYEQY
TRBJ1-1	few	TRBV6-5	ASGPGQGNTEAF
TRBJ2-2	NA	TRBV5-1	ASSFDRLTGELF
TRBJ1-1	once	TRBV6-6	ASSKEGLNTEAF
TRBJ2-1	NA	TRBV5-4	ASSLSGGAYEQF
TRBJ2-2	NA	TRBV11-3	ASSSYTGELF
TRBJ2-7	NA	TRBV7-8	ASSAAQGRGSYEQY
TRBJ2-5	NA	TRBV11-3	ASSLGRTLAGLIETQY
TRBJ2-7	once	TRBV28	ASSFTPPQGSYEQY
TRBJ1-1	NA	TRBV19	ASSLLIRRGGNTEAF
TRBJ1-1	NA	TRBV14	ASSQDRSTYEATEAF
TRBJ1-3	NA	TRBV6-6	ASRSSTGEMRNTIY
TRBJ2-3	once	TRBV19	ASSDAGSPDTDTQY
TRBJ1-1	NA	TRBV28	ASGKGQANTEAF
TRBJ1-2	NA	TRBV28	ASSPSDRGYGYT
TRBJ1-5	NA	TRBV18	ASSPPQLPQH
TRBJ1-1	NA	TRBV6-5	ASGTDRGLTEAF
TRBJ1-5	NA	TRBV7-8	ASSPARTGSGQPQH
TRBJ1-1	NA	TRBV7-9	ASSFENRNTEAF
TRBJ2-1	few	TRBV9	ASSPTSGGPGTYNEQF
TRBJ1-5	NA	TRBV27	ASSPMGAGNQPQH
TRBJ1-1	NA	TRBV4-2	ASSRDLQGSSSEAF
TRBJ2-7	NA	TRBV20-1	SPMEGQQY
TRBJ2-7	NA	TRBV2	ASSGGAVSYEQY
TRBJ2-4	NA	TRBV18	ASSPGQGNPNIQY
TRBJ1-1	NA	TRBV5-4	ASSPGYTGDEAF
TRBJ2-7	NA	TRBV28	ASSPLAGLYEQY
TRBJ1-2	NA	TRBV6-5	ASRQGADEPYGYT
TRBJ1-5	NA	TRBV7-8	ASSLRLYRGNQPQH